This T cell receptor (beta chain) emerged from a study of blood T cell repertoires in COVID-19 (dated by TCRdb to about 2020). The study in broad terms: The collaborator samples originated in the United States, Italy and Spain and spanned the acute and convalescent phases of COVID-19. The prospective study material was composed of cDNA or gDNA derived from T cells, B-cell-depleted T cells, or PBMCs. Deeply sampled blood TCRbeta repertoires from subjects exposed to, actively infected with, or recovered from COVID-19 were included in the dataset. The repertoires were released in a freely available public database intended as a resource for research on the immune response to SARS-CoV-2. The samples were drawn from the first 160 participants of the ongoing ImmuneRACE study and from under 1,500 subjects provided by 6 global collaborators. Sample metadata almost always included a de-identified subject ID, COVID-19 status, age in years and sex. HLA class I and class II types, where available, came from metadata supplied by the sample provider rather than from assay-based typing.

Whole blood was collected in K2EDTA tubes by collaborating institutions according to the institutions' own protocols. For TCRbeta analysis, collaborators shipped samples as frozen whole blood, isolated PBMCs, or DNA extracted from either of those sample types. The CDR3 spans 13 residues, from the cysteine through the phenylalanine. The DNA shown is the 39-base CDR3, in frame from base 1. CDR1 and CDR2 (SEHNR, FQNEAQ) derive from the germline V gene (reference sequence). V has 4 bases trimmed and J has 2 bases trimmed; junction bases matching no gene number 1. Of note for this clone: The antigen it recognizes is unknown. Qualities for individual bases were not recorded, and no much larger clone is one base off.

The immunoSEQ Assay, a bias-controlled multiplex PCR, was used to amplify TCRbeta CDR3 regions from genomic DNA. For the original study's pipeline: Within the assay, amplification of reference gene primers was used to estimate how many nucleated cells each sample contained. To quantify the absolute abundance of each unique TCRbeta CDR3 rearrangement, sequence reads were collapsed and filtered. Productive Simpson clonality was computed per sample as the square root of Simpson's diversity index over productive rearrangements. TCRdb re-hosts the immuneACCESS table, in-frame sequences only. Its copies lack some clones; in the studies checked, an unresolved V gene accounts for under half of them, and the cause for the rest is not known. Clone size and V and J calls were adopted from that table, with D and trimming inferred from the DNA. This sample holds 150,000 or so clones; roughly nine tenths were observed only once. The ten biggest clones cover roughly a sixth of the sample.

The paper as a whole reports these results and caveats: The amount of clinical and demographic metadata varied by source and participant and was provided uncurated.

Sequencing was carried out using peripheral blood. Rearrangement joined TRBV7-9 to TRBJ2-7; TRBD1 fits 8 bases in the junction. The clonotype comes from a man in his sixties with active or convalescent COVID-19. The CDR3 protein is CASSSTGAYEQYF. The bases read TGTGCCAGCAGCTCGACAGGGGCCTACGAGCAGTACTTC. With all but the CDR3 taken from the reference TRBV7-9 and TRBJ2-7 genes, the full variable domain is: DTGVSQNPRHKITKRGQNVTFRCDPISEHNRLYWYRQTLGQGPEFLTYFQNEAQLEKSRLLSDRFSAERPKGSFSTLEIQRTEQGDSAMYLCASSSTGAYEQYFGPGTRLTVT.